The 26 T cell receptor beta chains reported below all come from one sample, sequenced in a study of shared clonotypes between healthy human individuals. Positively selected for CCR7, the CD45RO-negative cells used as naive CD8 cells excluded terminally differentiated effector memory CD45RA+ cells. Clones were read by immunoSEQ multiplex PCR, and TCRdb kept only the in-frame ones, dropping some. This table has about 2.2 million clones, just over 90% appearing once. The specimen was naive CD8+ T cells from PBMCs. The receptor set was obtained from a man aged 18 to 29 in good health. Some clones in this sample may be carry-over from other donors' samples.

The chain combines TRBV7-9 with TRBJ2-7; 11 bases fit TRBD1. Germline CDR1 reads SEHNR; CDR2 reads FQNEAQ (reference sequence). The CDR3 extends over 16 amino acids. The trim removed 5 bases at V and 3 bases at J, leaving 9 bases unmatched. The CDR3 spells CASSPGGGQGVYEQYF. The CDR3 DNA follows: TGTGCCAGCAGCCCCGGTGGGGGACAGGGGGTCTACGAGCAGTACTTC.

V usage is TRBV28 and J usage is TRBJ2-7; the D gene is possibly TRBD1 (5 bases). This CDR3 is built from 14 residues. The germline CDR1 and CDR2 sequences are MDHEN and SYDVKM. V was clipped by 1 base and J by 3 bases, with 10 bases between them. As DNA, the CDR3 is TGTGCCAGCAGTTTATCAGGGTATGGCTACGAGCAGTACTTC. Translated: CASSLSGYGYEQYF.

The genes are TRBV5-5 and TRBJ2-2; no definite D call. The CDR3 has 14 amino acids. Germline V CDR1 and CDR2: SGHKS, YYEKEE (reference sequence). The V and J ends lost 4 bases and 4 bases respectively, with 11 bases between them. As DNA, the CDR3 is TGTGCCAGCAGCGTACCCGCCCGCACCGGGGAGCTGTTTTTT. Translating it yields CASSVPARTGELFF.

The chain is built from TRBV19 and TRBJ1-5, with D possibly being TRBD1 (5 bases). This CDR3 is 13 amino acids long. In germline, CDR1 is LNHDA, CDR2 SQIVND (reference sequence). The V end lost 5 bases, the J end lost 4 bases, and 9 bases lay between the germline ends. CDR3 nucleotides: TGTGCCAGTAGTGAGACAGCAAATCAGCCCCAGCATTTT. It specifies CASSETANQPQHF. Variable domain in full (rest from reference TRBV19 and TRBJ1-5): DGGITQSPKYLFRKEGQNVTLSCEQNLNHDAMYWYRQDPGQGLRLIYYSQIVNDFQKGDIAEGYSVSREKKESFPLTVTSAQKNPTAFYLCASSETANQPQHFGDGTRLSIL.

The sample holds one count of this clone. This chain connects TRBV15 to TRBJ1-1, with D possibly TRBD1 on 5 matching bases. The V and J ends lost 0 bases and 1 base respectively, with 21 bases between them. Germline V gives CDR1 LNHNV, CDR2 YYDKDF (reference sequence). This CDR3 comprises 19 residues. The CDR3 DNA reads TGTGCCACCAGCAGAGATAGTGGCAGGGAGCTTTATGGGAACACTGAAGCTTTCTTT. Its protein product is CATSRDSGRELYGNTEAFF.

The chain employs TRBV14 and TRBJ1-1; D not certain. This CDR3 is 12 amino acids long. V was trimmed by 4 bases and J by 4 bases, leaving 7 bases between them. Per the germline V gene, CDR1 is SGHDN and CDR2 is FVKESK. The CDR3 sequence: CASSPGITEAFF. CDR3 in DNA: TGTGCCAGCAGCCCCGGTATCACTGAAGCTTTCTTT.

The rearrangement links TRBV4-3 to TRBJ1-1; TRBD1 might be the D (5 bases). The CDR3 sequence is 16 residues long. V dropped 4 bases and J dropped 4 bases, with 19 bases sitting between them. Germline V CDR1 and CDR2: LGHNA, YSLEER. CDR3 protein: CASSREPGLDVTEAFF. CDR3 nucleotides: TGCGCCAGCAGCCGGGAACCGGGACTGGACGTCACTGAAGCTTTCTTT.

The chain uses TRBV28 and TRBJ2-3, with D perhaps TRBD1 (6 bases). Germline CDR1 reads MDHEN; CDR2 reads SYDVKM. V was pared by 6 bases and J by 5 bases, with 15 bases between. This CDR3 region has 14 residues. The CDR3 DNA is TGTGCCAGCAGCCTCGGACAGTCCGGAGATACGCAGTATTTT. As protein: CASSLGQSGDTQYF.

The V call is TRBV28, the J call TRBJ1-1; D is uncertain. In germline, CDR1 is MDHEN, CDR2 SYDVKM. With 10 bases removed from V and 1 base from J, the gap between germline ends came to 4 bases. The CDR3 loop spans 10 amino acids. Written as DNA, the CDR3 is TGTGCCACCTCGAACACTGAAGCTTTCTTT. This translates into CATSNTEAFF.

This clone was seen only a few times. This CDR3 reads CASSHTYSGNTIYF. In nucleotides, the CDR3 is TGTGCCAGCAGCCATACTTACTCTGGAAACACCATATATTTT. The V and J genes are TRBV28 and TRBJ1-3; no reliable D call. Germline V gives CDR1 MDHEN, CDR2 SYDVKM. Trimming took 6 bases from V and 0 from J, leaving 9 bases between them. There are 14 residues in the CDR3.

The gene calls are TRBV7-8 and TRBJ2-1, with 9 bases aligning to TRBD2. V shed 5 bases and J 4 bases; nucleotides not matched to a gene: 6. Germline V lookup: CDR1 SGHVS, CDR2 FQNEAQ. There are 15 residues in the CDR3. CDR3 nucleotide sequence: TGTGCCAGCAGCCCGCTAGCGGGGAATTACAATGAGCAGTTCTTC. Encoded protein: CASSPLAGNYNEQFF.

This chain joins TRBV27 and TRBJ1-1; 9 bases map to TRBD1. In germline, CDR1 is MNHEY, CDR2 SMNVEV (reference sequence). The length of the CDR3 is 15 residues. V dropped 3 bases and J dropped 5; count of bases not matched to a gene: 7. CDR3 residues: CASSLHRGPGTEAFF. The CDR3 DNA follows: TGTGCCAGCAGTTTGCACAGGGGGCCGGGAACTGAAGCTTTCTTT.

In regard to this clone: The sample contains more than one DNA sequence encoding this CDR3. V gene TRBV2 combines with J gene TRBJ2-5; no clear D gene. With 5 bases removed from V and 2 bases from J, the gap between germline ends came to 0 bases. The CDR3 has 10 amino acids. The germline CDR1 and CDR2 sequences are SNHLY and FYNNEI. CDR3 loop: CASSQETQYF. As DNA, the CDR3 is TGTGCCAGCAGTCAAGAGACCCAGTACTTC.

This chain links TRBV10-1 with TRBJ2-5, with TRBD1 matching over 10 bases. In germline, CDR1 is WNHNN, CDR2 SYGVQD (reference sequence). The CDR3 extends over 17 amino acids. Germline trimming cut 2 bases from V and 4 bases from J; bases unmatched to any gene: 10. CDR3 loop: CASSEAGTGVLAETQYF. The CDR3 DNA reads as TGCGCCAGCAGTGAGGCCGGGACAGGGGTTTTAGCAGAGACCCAGTACTTC.

The chain links TRBV4-1 to TRBJ1-3; TRBD1 agrees at 7 bases. Germline values: CDR1 MGHRA, CDR2 YSYEKL. J was trimmed by 0 bases and V by 4 bases; bases with no gene match: 9. The CDR3 extends over 17 amino acids. The CDR3 DNA reads TGCGCCAGCAGCCTTCTACCGGGACAGAGCTCTGGAAACACCATATATTTT. Its protein is CASSLLPGQSSGNTIYF.

The chain carries TRBV4-3 and TRBJ1-2; unclear D gene. The CDR3 is 15 amino acids. Germline-derived CDR1 and CDR2 are LGHNA and YSLEER. Trimming cost V 0 bases and J 2 bases, with 10 bases left between them. CDR3: CASSQDSRPNYGYTF. In DNA, the CDR3 is TGCGCCAGCAGCCAAGATAGTAGACCGAACTATGGCTACACCTTC.

On this clone itself: In the same sample, other DNA sequences code for this CDR3. The genes are TRBV15 and TRBJ1-1; tentative D call: TRBD1 (5 bases). Trimming stripped 5 bases from V and 1 base from J, with 11 bases between. Germline CDR1 LNHNV, CDR2 YYDKDF (reference sequence). The CDR3 length is 14 residues. CDR3 amino acids: CATSWGGENTEAFF. CDR3 coding DNA: TGTGCCACCAGCTGGGGCGGAGAGAACACTGAAGCTTTCTTT. The full variable domain, its missing parts supplied by reference TRBV15 and TRBJ1-1, is DAMVIQNPRYQVTQFGKPVTLSCSQTLNHNVMYWYQQKSSQAPKLLFHYYDKDFNNEADTPDNFQSRRPNTSFCFLDIRSPGLGDTAMYLCATSWGGENTEAFFGQGTRLTVV.

V usage is TRBV19 and J usage is TRBJ1-4; 7 nucleotides agree with TRBD1. Germline V CDR1 and CDR2: LNHDA, SQIVND (reference sequence). This CDR3 contains 14 residues. The V and J ends lost 6 bases and 8 bases, in that order; junction bases with no gene match: 9. CDR3: CASRSGTAGEKLFF. The CDR3 DNA is TGTGCCAGTAGATCCGGGACAGCAGGGGAAAAACTGTTTTTT.

The chain carries TRBV28 and TRBJ1-5; 7 nucleotides align to TRBD1. The germline V gene has CDR1 MDHEN and CDR2 SYDVKM. This CDR3 has 20 residues. V trimming: 5 bases; J trimming: 0 bases; junction bases outside the gene matches: 19. CDR3: CASSLTSGTVPFHSNQPQHF. As DNA, the CDR3 is TGTGCCAGCAGTCTCACCTCCGGGACAGTACCTTTTCATAGCAATCAGCCCCAGCATTTT.

This clone was counted a single time. An end of the junction differs from the germline gene, which may be a read error. V usage is TRBV9 and J usage is TRBJ2-7; D tentatively reads TRBD1 or TRBD2 (7 bases each). The CDR3 spans 12 residues. The germline V gene has CDR1 SGDLS and CDR2 YYNGEE. The CDR3 spells CAGRGGPYEQYF. The CDR3 bases are TGTGCCGGCAGGGGGGGCCCCTACGAGCAGTACTTC.

The chain couples TRBV6-5 to TRBJ1-5; D is uncertain. The CDR3 has 15 residues. V lost 0 bases and J 0 bases, leaving 6 bases between the germline ends. Germline-derived CDR1 and CDR2 are MNHEY and SVGAGI. The CDR3 DNA reads as TGTGCCAGCAGTTACTCTGCTAATAGCAATCAGCCCCAGCATTTT. Translation gives CASSYSANSNQPQHF.

On this clone itself: This CDR3 is also generated by other DNA sequences in the sample. The V gene is TRBV29-1, the J gene TRBJ1-1; weak D call: TRBD1 (6 bases). The length of the CDR3 is 11 residues. The germline gives CDR1 SQVTM, CDR2 ANQGSEA. Between the trimmed V and J ends, which lost 5 bases and 5 bases, there was a span of 9 bases. The CDR3 DNA follows: TGCAGCGTTCCCAGGGGAACTGAAGCTTTCTTT. It codes for CSVPRGTEAFF.

The chain uses TRBV28 and TRBJ1-5; TRBD1 agrees at 8 bases. This CDR3 is built from 14 residues. J gave up 5 bases and V 6 bases, and 6 bases lay outside the gene matches. Germline CDR1 reads MDHEN; CDR2 reads SYDVKM. The CDR3 protein is CASSPRGPYQPQHF. The CDR3 bases are TGTGCCAGCAGCCCCAGGGGGCCTTATCAGCCCCAGCATTTT. The whole variable domain, filled in from reference TRBV28 and TRBJ1-5, reads DVKVTQSSRYLVKRTGEKVFLECVQDMDHENMFWYRQDPGLGLRLIYFSYDVKMKEKGDIPEGYSVSREKKERFSLILESASTNQTSMYLCASSPRGPYQPQHFGDGTRLSIL.

This chain connects TRBV7-8 to TRBJ1-1; D gene unclear. This CDR3 contains 13 residues. Per the germline V gene, CDR1 is SGHVS and CDR2 is FQNEAQ. V gave up 7 bases and J gave up 2 bases, with 11 bases separating them. CDR3 DNA: TGTGCCAGCACCCGGGAGCCAAACACTGAAGCTTTCTTT. Residues: CASTREPNTEAFF. Filled out from reference TRBV7-8 and TRBJ1-1, the complete variable domain reads GAGVSQSPRYKVAKRGQDVALRCDPISGHVSLFWYQQALGQGPEFLTYFQNEAQLDKSGLPSDRFFAERPEGSVSTLKIQRTQQEDSAVYLCASTREPNTEAFFGQGTRLTVV.

This sequence joins TRBV7-2 and TRBJ2-1; D tentatively fits TRBD1 or TRBD2 (5 bases each). Germline CDR1 and CDR2: SGHTA and FQGNSA. The CDR3 has 15 residues. The V gene lost 1 base and the J gene lost 5 bases, with 12 bases spanning the gap. This chain's CDR3 is CASSLGGSAHNEQFF. Here the CDR3 DNA reads TGTGCCAGCAGCTTAGGGGGGTCAGCACACAATGAGCAGTTCTTC. Looking up the rest from reference TRBV7-2 and TRBJ2-1 gives the full variable domain: GAGVSQSPSNKVTEKGKDVELRCDPISGHTALYWYRQSLGQGLEFLIYFQGNSAPDKSGLPSDRFSAERTGGSVSTLTIQRTQQEDSAVYLCASSLGGSAHNEQFFGPGTRLTVL.

This clone was detected once. The rearrangement links TRBV15 to TRBJ2-7; 8 bases align to TRBD1. The CDR3 consists of 15 residues. Germline loops: CDR1 LNHNV, CDR2 YYDKDF (reference sequence). V lost 4 bases, J lost 3 bases, and 8 bases stayed unmatched. CDR3 sequence (DNA): TGTGCCACCAGCACGCAGGACAGGGCGAACTACGAGCAGTACTTC. This sequence encodes CATSTQDRANYEQYF. Variable domain in full (rest from reference TRBV15 and TRBJ2-7): DAMVIQNPRYQVTQFGKPVTLSCSQTLNHNVMYWYQQKSSQAPKLLFHYYDKDFNNEADTPDNFQSRRPNTSFCFLDIRSPGLGDTAMYLCATSTQDRANYEQYFGPGTRLTVT.